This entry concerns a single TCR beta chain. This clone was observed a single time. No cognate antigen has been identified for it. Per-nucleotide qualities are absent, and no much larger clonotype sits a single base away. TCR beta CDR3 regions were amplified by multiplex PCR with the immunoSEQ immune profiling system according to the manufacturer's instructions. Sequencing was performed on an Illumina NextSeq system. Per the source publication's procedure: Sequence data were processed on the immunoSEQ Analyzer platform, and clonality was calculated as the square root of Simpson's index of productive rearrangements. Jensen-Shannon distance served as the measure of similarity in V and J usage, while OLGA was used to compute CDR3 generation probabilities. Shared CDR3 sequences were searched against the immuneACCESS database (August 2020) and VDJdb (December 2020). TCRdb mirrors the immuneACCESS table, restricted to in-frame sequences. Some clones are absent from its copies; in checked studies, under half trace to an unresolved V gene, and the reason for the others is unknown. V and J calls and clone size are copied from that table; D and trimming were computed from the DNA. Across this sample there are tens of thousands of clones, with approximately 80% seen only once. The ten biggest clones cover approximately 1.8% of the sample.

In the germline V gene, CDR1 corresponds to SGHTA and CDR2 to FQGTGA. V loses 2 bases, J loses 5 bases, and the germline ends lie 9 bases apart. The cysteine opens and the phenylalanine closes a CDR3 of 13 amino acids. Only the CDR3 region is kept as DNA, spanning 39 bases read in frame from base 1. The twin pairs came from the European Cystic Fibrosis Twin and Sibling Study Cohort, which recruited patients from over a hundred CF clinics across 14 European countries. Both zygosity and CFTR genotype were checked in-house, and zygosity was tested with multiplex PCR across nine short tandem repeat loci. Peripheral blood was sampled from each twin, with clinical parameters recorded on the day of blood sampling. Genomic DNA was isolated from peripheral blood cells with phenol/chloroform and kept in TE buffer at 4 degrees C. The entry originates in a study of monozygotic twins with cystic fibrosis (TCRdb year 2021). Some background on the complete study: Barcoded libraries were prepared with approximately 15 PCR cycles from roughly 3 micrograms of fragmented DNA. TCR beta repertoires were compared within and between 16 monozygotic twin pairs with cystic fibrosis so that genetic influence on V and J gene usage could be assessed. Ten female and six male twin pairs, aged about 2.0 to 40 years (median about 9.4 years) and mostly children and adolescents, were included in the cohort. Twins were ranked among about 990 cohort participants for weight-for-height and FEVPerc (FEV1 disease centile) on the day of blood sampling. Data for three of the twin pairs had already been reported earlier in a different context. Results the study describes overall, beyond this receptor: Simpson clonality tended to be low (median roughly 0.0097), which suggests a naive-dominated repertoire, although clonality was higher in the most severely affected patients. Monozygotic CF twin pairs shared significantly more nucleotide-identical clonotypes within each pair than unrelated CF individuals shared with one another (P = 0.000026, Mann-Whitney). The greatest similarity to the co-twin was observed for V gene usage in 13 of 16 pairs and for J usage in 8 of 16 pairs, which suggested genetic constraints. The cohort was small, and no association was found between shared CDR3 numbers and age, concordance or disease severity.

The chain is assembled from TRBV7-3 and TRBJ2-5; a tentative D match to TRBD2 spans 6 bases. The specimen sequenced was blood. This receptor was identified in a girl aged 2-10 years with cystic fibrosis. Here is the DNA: TGTGCCAGCAGCTTAGGAGGGGTCGAGACCCAGTACTTC. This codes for CASSLGGVETQYF.